The rows below give T cell receptor beta chains drawn from one sample of a study of shared clonotypes between healthy human individuals. Generated by immunoSEQ multiplex PCR, the TCRdb table keeps only in-frame clones and is missing some. The profile shows around 2,000,000 clones, around 96% of them singletons. Sequenced: naive CD8+ T cells sorted from blood. These TCRs come from a man younger than 35 in good health. CDR3s include the opening cysteine and the closing phenylalanine or tryptophan. A D gene is named only where the DNA matches it firmly. Clone size is stated in some rows and not others, as once, few, many or a class when expanded.

once	TRBJ1-1	NA	TRBV6-6	CASNTGSRSFF	TGTGCCAGCAATACGGGAAGCAGGTCTTTCTTT
NA	TRBJ1-1	TRBD1	TRBV7-9	CASSAPGTGHEAFF	TGTGCCAGCAGCGCCCCCGGGACAGGACATGAAGCTTTCTTT
NA	TRBJ1-4	NA	TRBV29-1	CSPSTKIF	TGCAGCCCGAGCACGAAGATTTTT
NA	TRBJ1-1	TRBD1	TRBV15	CATSRDRETEAFF	TGTGCCACCAGCCGGGACAGGGAGACTGAAGCTTTCTTT
NA	TRBJ2-1	TRBD2	TRBV4-1	CASSQNPGGYLYNEQFF	TGCGCCAGCAGCCAAAACCCCGGGGGGTACCTGTACAATGAGCAGTTCTTC
NA	TRBJ1-5	NA	TRBV5-1	CASSLAGEQPQHF	TGCGCCAGCAGCTTAGCAGGGGAGCAGCCCCAGCATTTT
few	TRBJ1-5	NA	TRBV27	CASSRGDQPQHF	TGTGCCAGCAGTCGCGGAGATCAGCCCCAGCATTTT
NA	TRBJ2-7	NA	TRBV2	CASSAAGRYEQYF	TGTGCCAGCAGTGCTGCAGGGCGCTACGAGCAGTACTTC
NA	TRBJ2-7	NA	TRBV7-7	CASSLAAGLYYEQYF	TGTGCTAGCAGCTTAGCGGCAGGCCTTTACTACGAGCAGTACTTC
NA	TRBJ2-7	NA	TRBV6-5	CASSYSISYEQYF	TGTGCCAGCAGTTACTCGATTAGCTACGAGCAGTACTTC